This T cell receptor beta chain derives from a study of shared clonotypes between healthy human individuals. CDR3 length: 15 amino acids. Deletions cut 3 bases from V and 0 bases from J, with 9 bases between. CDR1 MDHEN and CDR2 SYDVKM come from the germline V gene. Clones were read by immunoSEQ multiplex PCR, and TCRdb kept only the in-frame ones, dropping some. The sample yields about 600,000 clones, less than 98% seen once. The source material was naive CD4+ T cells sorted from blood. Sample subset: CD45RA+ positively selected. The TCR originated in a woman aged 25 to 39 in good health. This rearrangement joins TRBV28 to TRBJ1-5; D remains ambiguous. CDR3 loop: CASSLPIDSNQPQHF. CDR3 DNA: TGTGCCAGCAGTTTGCCTATAGATAGCAATCAGCCCCAGCATTTT.